The clone carrying this T cell receptor beta chain was counted ten times or more. The antigen is undetermined. The germline V gene has CDR1 DFQATT and CDR2 SNEGSKA (reference sequence). The V segment lost 3 bases and the J segment 5 bases; nucleotides outside the gene matches: 5. The CDR3 totals 14 residues. The data originate from a study of T-cell memory formation after mild COVID-19. Findings of the study overall: In pre-infection memory, a portion of responding clones appeared, which suggested that cross-reactive memory joined. Contracting CD4+ clones sat mainly in CM and EM; CD8+ in EMRA.

In TCRdb, the 5' RACE reads were re-called with MiXCR into one record per CDR3 protein. Among about 150,000 distinct CDR3 sequences, around 13% were seen once, and the ten largest hold roughly 15%. The V gene is TRBV20-1, the J gene TRBJ1-4; 8 nucleotides match TRBD1. Sequences were obtained from PBMCs or a T cell subset sorted from them (not recorded which). This TCR derives from an adult woman who had mild COVID-19 (a few samples of this study predate the infection). Cell type and time point are not known. CDR3 nucleotide sequence: TGCAGTGCTAGGGGGGACAGGCAAAATGAAAAACTGTTTTTT. Translation: CSARGDRQNEKLFF.